Listed here are 32 T cell receptor beta chains from one sample, sequenced in a study of T cells after yellow fever vaccination. TCRdb re-analysed the 5' RACE reads in MiXCR, keeping a single row per CDR3 protein. Of hundreds of thousands of distinct CDR3 sequences listed, roughly 8.6% are singletons. The starting material was PBMCs, obtained roughly seven weeks after the first yellow fever vaccination. These receptor sequences come from a man aged 18 to 30 who received the YFV17D yellow fever vaccine.

CDR3 bases: TGTGCCAGCATCCCGACAAGGTTTAGAGGAGATACGCAGTATTTT. Amino acid sequence: CASIPTRFRGDTQYF. The V call is TRBV28, the J call TRBJ2-3; no reliable D call. This CDR3 region has 15 residues. V lost 7 bases and J 5 bases, leaving 19 bases between the germline ends. Per germline, CDR1 MDHEN and CDR2 SYDVKM.

The chain is built from TRBV4-2 and TRBJ2-7; 9 positions agree with TRBD1. Per germline, CDR1 LGHNA and CDR2 YNFKEQ. CDR3 length equals 14 residues. V trimming: 9 bases; J trimming: 3 bases; junction bases outside the gene matches: 9. CDR3 DNA sequence: TGTGCCAGGGGCCCCGGGACAGGGTGCTACGAGCAGTACTTC. This sequence encodes CARGPGTGCYEQYF.

This clonotype was counted at least ten times. The chain joins TRBV12-3 or TRBV12-4 to TRBJ1-4; D is possibly TRBD1 (5 bases). The CDR3 extends over 15 amino acids. Trimming pared 5 bases from V and 4 bases from J, leaving 14 bases between. CDR3 sequence (DNA): TGTGCCAGCAGTATGCGGGACGGCGATAATGAAAAACTGTTTTTT. This translates into CASSMRDGDNEKLFF.

This chain uses TRBV12-3 or TRBV12-4 with TRBJ2-5; 11 positions match TRBD2. This CDR3 spans 16 amino acids. The V segment lost 5 bases and the J segment 7 bases; nucleotides outside the gene matches: 12. CDR3 nucleotide sequence: TGTGCCAGCAGTCCCGTTGCTAGCGGGGGGCTGGCGACCCAGTACTTC. Residues: CASSPVASGGLATQYF.

This clonotype was seen repeatedly, ten times or more. The chain links TRBV4-3 to TRBJ2-3, with 12 bases matching TRBD2. Per the germline V gene, CDR1 is LGHNA and CDR2 is YSLEER. Trimming removed 1 base from V and 4 bases from J; junction bases left unmatched: 0. The CDR3 is 15 residues long. This CDR3 reads CASSQASGGADTQYF. The CDR3 DNA sequence: TGCGCCAGCAGCCAAGCTAGCGGGGGGGCAGATACGCAGTATTTT.

This clonotype showed up many times. The chain carries TRBV7-2 and TRBJ2-7; D remains unclear. V was shortened by 1 base and J by 3 bases, with 13 bases between the two germline ends. The germline gives CDR1 SGHTA, CDR2 FQGNSA. This CDR3 comprises 15 residues. CDR3 nucleotide sequence: TGTGCCAGCAGCTTAGGGTCTTCGTGGTTCTACGAGCAGTACTTC. Protein: CASSLGSSWFYEQYF.

This clonotype has only a few counts. J is TRBJ1-4 and V is TRBV28; possibly TRBD1 for D (6 bases). The germline CDR1 and CDR2 sequences are MDHEN and SYDVKM. V was pared by 9 bases and J by 3 bases, with 11 bases between. CDR3 length: 13 residues. Here the CDR3 reads CASTGPANEKLFF. The CDR3 DNA follows: TGTGCCAGTACAGGGCCGGCTAATGAAAAACTGTTTTTT.

V is TRBV12-3 or TRBV12-4 and J is TRBJ1-6; D might be TRBD1 (6 bases). Trimming took 4 bases from V and 3 from J, leaving 10 bases between them. The CDR3 totals 15 residues. CDR3 protein: CASSYGQRYNSPLHF. The DNA for the CDR3 is TGTGCCAGCAGTTACGGACAGCGCTATAATTCACCCCTCCACTTT.

This clonotype appeared a few times. The chain uses TRBV28 and TRBJ2-1; 8 bases are a match to TRBD2. Germline V CDR1 and CDR2: MDHEN, SYDVKM. This CDR3 spans 15 amino acids. J lost 10 bases, V lost 4 bases, and 12 bases had no gene match. CDR3 nucleotides: TGTGCCAGCAGTTGGCCCCGGGGGGGCCGGTACGAGCAGTTCTTC. Translation: CASSWPRGGRYEQFF.

The genes are TRBV6-1 and TRBJ2-2, with D perhaps TRBD2 (5 bases). The CDR3 runs 14 residues. Per germline, CDR1 MNHNS and CDR2 SASEGT. Deletions cut 7 bases from V and 1 base from J, with 10 bases between. The chain's CDR3 is CASNTGMNTGELFF. The DNA of the CDR3 is TGTGCCAGCAATACGGGAATGAACACCGGGGAGCTGTTTTTT.

On this clonotype: Its ends do not fully match the called genes, so a read error is possible. The CDR3 sequence is CCATLAGGLYNEQFF. The CDR3, as DNA: TGCTGTGCTACCCTAGCGGGGGGGCTCTACAATGAGCAGTTCTTC. The chain couples TRBV20-1 to TRBJ2-1, with 12 bases aligning to TRBD2. Germline values: CDR1 DFQATT, CDR2 SNEGSKA (reference sequence). The CDR3 length is 15 residues.

V usage is TRBV28 and J usage is TRBJ1-2; 8 bases are a match to TRBD1. The CDR3 covers 18 residues. Germline lookup yields CDR1 MDHEN and CDR2 SYDVKM. Trimming cost V 4 bases and J 1 base; bases outside gene matches: 14. The CDR3 DNA is TGTGCCAGCAGTTCAGGACAGGGAACTCCCTCTTTTAACTATGGCTACACCTTC. It translates to CASSSGQGTPSFNYGYTF.

This clonotype has only a few counts. The gene calls are TRBV4-3 and TRBJ1-6; no definite D call. V was pared by 1 base and J by 7 bases, with 11 bases between. The CDR3 extends over 15 amino acids. Germline values: CDR1 LGHNA, CDR2 YSLEER. Here the CDR3 reads CASSQVGAWNSPLHF. Here the CDR3 DNA reads TGCGCCAGCAGCCAAGTGGGCGCTTGGAATTCACCCCTCCACTTT.

This chain connects TRBV2 to TRBJ2-3; D gene ambiguous. Germline values: CDR1 SNHLY, CDR2 FYNNEI. The CDR3 has 13 residues. Between the trimmed V and J ends, which lost 7 bases and 2 bases, there was a span of 10 bases. The CDR3 loop reads CASTREDTDTQYF. The CDR3 region has the DNA TGTGCCAGCACCCGAGAGGACACAGATACGCAGTATTTT.

This clonotype was seen a few times. This chain links TRBV4-3 with TRBJ1-4; TRBD1 matches 7 bases. With 3 bases clipped from V and 3 bases from J, the junction kept 4 bases outside the gene matches. The CDR3 consists of 15 residues. CDR1 and CDR2 from the germline V gene are LGHNA and YSLEER. DNA for the CDR3: TGCGCCAGCAGCCACATGGGACAGTCTAATGAAAAACTGTTTTTT. Its translation is CASSHMGQSNEKLFF.

The chain joins TRBV9 to TRBJ1-6; 7 bases agree with TRBD1. The CDR3 sequence is 15 residues long. J lost 1 base, V lost 7 bases, and 5 bases had no gene match. The germline V gene has CDR1 SGDLS and CDR2 YYNGEE. CDR3 DNA sequence: TGTGCCAGCGCAACAGGGGATTCCTATAATTCACCCCTCCACTTT. This translates into CASATGDSYNSPLHF.

This clonotype was seen more than once but under ten times. This sequence joins TRBV7-9 and TRBJ1-3, with no clear D. The CDR3 is 13 residues long. V was shortened by 8 bases and J by 2 bases, with 10 bases between the two germline ends. CDR1 is SEHNR, CDR2 FQNEAQ, per germline (reference sequence). CDR3 protein: CASGPWPGNTIYF. The CDR3 DNA follows: TGTGCCAGCGGACCGTGGCCTGGAAACACCATATATTTT.

This clonotype came up a few times. The chain joins TRBV7-2 to TRBJ1-4; a possible D gene is TRBD1 (6 bases). V lost 3 bases, J lost 3 bases, and 14 bases lay in between. This CDR3 comprises 16 residues. CDR1 is SGHTA and CDR2 is FQGNSA in the germline V gene. The CDR3 DNA follows: TGTGCCAGCAGCTTGAGGCGGGGGGCAGCTAATGAAAAACTGTTTTTT. It yields the protein CASSLRRGAANEKLFF.

This clonotype was detected a few times. The V and J genes are TRBV7-2 and TRBJ2-1, with TRBD2 matching over 7 bases. The V gene's germline CDR1 is SGHTA and CDR2 FQGNSA. J gave up 6 bases and V 5 bases, and 4 bases lay outside the gene matches. The CDR3 is made up of 13 amino acids. In DNA form, the CDR3 reads TGTGCCAGCAGCCTGGGACTAATCAATGAGCAGTTCTTC. Encoded protein: CASSLGLINEQFF.

There are a few counts of this clonotype. V gene TRBV4-3 combines with J gene TRBJ2-5, with D uncertain. Trimming took off 1 base at V and 1 base at J, with 10 bases between the two ends. CDR1 LGHNA and CDR2 YSLEER come from the germline V gene. The CDR3 has 15 residues. CDR3 amino acids: CASSQGNSIQETQYF. For the CDR3, the DNA is TGCGCCAGCAGCCAAGGTAACAGTATCCAAGAGACCCAGTACTTC.

This clonotype was seen many times. The gene calls are TRBV5-1 and TRBJ2-1, with TRBD2 as a possible D gene (6 bases). CDR1 SGHRS and CDR2 YFSETQ come from the germline V gene. V gave up 6 bases and J gave up 0 bases, with 10 bases separating them. The CDR3 consists of 14 residues. This chain's CDR3 is CASTEGGSYNEQFF. CDR3 DNA sequence: TGCGCCAGCACCGAGGGAGGCTCCTACAATGAGCAGTTCTTC.

V usage is TRBV7-6 and J usage is TRBJ2-1, with 7 bases identical to TRBD2. V lost 5 bases to trimming and J lost 6 bases; unmatched junction nucleotides: 10. The CDR3 consists of 15 residues. Germline assignment: CDR1 SGHVS and CDR2 FNYEAQ. The CDR3 protein is CASSPLLGRANEQFF. In DNA form, the CDR3 reads TGTGCCAGCAGCCCCCTATTGGGGAGGGCCAATGAGCAGTTCTTC.

This clonotype was detected only a few times. The J gene is TRBJ1-6, the V gene TRBV20-1, with D possibly TRBD1 on 6 matching bases. Germline assignment: CDR1 DFQATT and CDR2 SNEGSKA (reference sequence). The CDR3 runs to 15 residues. V was trimmed by 0 bases and J by 10 bases, leaving 16 bases between them. As DNA, the CDR3 is TGCAGTGCTAGAGATTCACGGGGGGGCGGGTCACCCCTCCACTTT. This codes for CSARDSRGGGSPLHF.

This clonotype was seen at least ten times. The V call is TRBV5-4, the J call TRBJ2-5, with 8 bases lining up with TRBD1. The CDR3 contains 13 residues. The germline gives CDR1 SGHNT, CDR2 YYREEE (reference sequence). V was pared by 4 bases and J by 3 bases, with 2 bases of the junction left unmatched. The CDR3 protein is CASSGQGKETQYF. The CDR3 bases are TGTGCCAGCAGCGGACAGGGAAAAGAGACCCAGTACTTC.

In its sample, this clonotype was seen many times. The chain uses TRBV7-6 and TRBJ1-4; no clear D. The CDR3 length is 11 residues. Deletions cut 5 bases from V and 2 bases from J, with 0 bases between. The V gene's germline CDR1 is SGHVS and CDR2 FNYEAQ. This chain's CDR3 is CASSTNEKLFF. The CDR3 DNA follows: TGTGCCAGCAGCACTAATGAAAAACTGTTTTTT. The full variable domain, completed using reference TRBV7-6 and TRBJ1-4, is GAGVSQSPRYKVTKRGQDVALRCDPISGHVSLYWYRQALGQGPEFLTYFNYEAQQDKSGLPNDRFSAERPEGSISTLTIQRTEQRDSAMYRCASSTNEKLFFGSGTQLSVL.

This clonotype turned up a few times. The chain has TRBV7-8 and TRBJ2-1; TRBD2 is a possible D gene (6 bases). Germline V gene sequence: CDR1 SGHVS, CDR2 FQNEAQ. The CDR3 is made up of 14 amino acids. Between the trimmed V and J ends, which lost 3 bases and 10 bases, there was a span of 16 bases. The CDR3 region is CASSFLASGQEQFF. In DNA, the CDR3 is TGTGCCAGCAGCTTTCTAGCGTCTGGCCAGGAGCAGTTCTTC.

A single count supports this clonotype. The CDR3 here is CASSIVGGIQETQYF. In nucleotides, the CDR3 is TGTGCCAGTAGTATAGTGGGGGGGATCCAAGAGACCCAGTACTTC. V usage is TRBV19 and J usage is TRBJ2-5, with 7 nucleotides matching TRBD2. From germline, CDR1 is LNHDA and CDR2 SQIVND (reference sequence). V was pared by 1 base and J by 1 base, with 3 bases of the junction left unmatched. The CDR3 is 15 residues long.

This clonotype showed up just a few times. This sequence joins TRBV11-3 and TRBJ2-2; D not resolved. The germline CDR1 and CDR2 sequences are SGHNT and YENEEA. The CDR3 runs to 13 residues. V lost 5 bases, J lost 7 bases, and 11 bases lay in between. The CDR3: CASSPPGRGELFF. The CDR3 DNA reads as TGTGCCAGCAGCCCACCAGGCCGCGGGGAGCTGTTTTTT. Using reference TRBV11-3 and TRBJ2-2 for the parts outside the CDR3, the full variable domain is EAGVVQSPRYKIIEKKQPVAFWCNPISGHNTLYWYLQNLGQGPELLIRYENEEAVDDSQLPKDRFSAERLKGVDSTLKIQPAELGDSAVYLCASSPPGRGELFFGEGSRLTVL.

The J gene is TRBJ1-4, the V gene TRBV2; D is perhaps TRBD1 (6 bases). Germline V lookup: CDR1 SNHLY, CDR2 FYNNEI. Trimming cost V 5 bases and J 2 bases, with 15 bases left between them. The CDR3 runs to 16 residues. Here the CDR3 DNA reads TGTGCCAGCAGTTCGCTCACAGGGATGACTAATGAAAAACTGTTTTTT. As protein: CASSSLTGMTNEKLFF.

V gene TRBV19 combines with J gene TRBJ1-1, with D hard to call. Germline-derived CDR1 and CDR2 are LNHDA and SQIVND (reference sequence). CDR3 length: 13 residues. Trimming removed 10 bases at V and 10 bases at J, with 22 bases between. CDR3 loop: CAISDIPEGSAFF. In DNA form, the CDR3 reads TGTGCCATTTCTGACATTCCTGAAGGGTCAGCTTTCTTT.

The J gene is TRBJ1-1, the V gene TRBV18, with D possibly being TRBD1 (5 bases). V shed 2 bases and J shed 0 bases, with 10 bases lying between them. This CDR3 is 15 amino acids long. Germline CDR1 reads KGHSH; CDR2 reads LQKENI. This CDR3 is CASSPKAGLNTEAFF. The CDR3 bases are TGTGCCAGCTCACCAAAGGCAGGGTTGAACACTGAAGCTTTCTTT.

In its sample, this clonotype was seen a few times. The chain employs TRBV7-6 and TRBJ1-5, with D possibly matching TRBD1 (5 bases). The CDR3 spans 13 residues. V was shortened by 5 bases and J by 3 bases, with 8 bases between the two germline ends. CDR1 and CDR2 from the germline V gene are SGHVS and FNYEAQ. The CDR3 protein is CASSAGANQPQHF. The CDR3 DNA is TGTGCCAGCAGCGCCGGGGCCAATCAGCCCCAGCATTTT.